The rows below give T cell receptor beta chains drawn from one sample of a study of blood T cell repertoires in COVID-19. Assay: immunoSEQ multiplex PCR; the TCRdb copy retains only in-frame clones and omits some. The sample consists of around 60,000 clones, about four fifths of them appearing once. The sequenced material came from peripheral blood. The receptor set was obtained from a woman of 80 years or more with acute or convalescent COVID-19. CDR3s include the opening cysteine and the closing phenylalanine or tryptophan. The D gene is left open where the match is weak. Size is stated for part of the rows, as once, few or many counts, or as a class when the clone is expanded.

j_call | clone_size | cdr3_length | v_call | d_call | cdr3_nt | cdr3_aa
TRBJ2-7 | . | 11 | TRBV10-1 | . | TGCGCCTACGACATCCCCTACGAGCAGTACTTC | CAYDIPYEQYF
TRBJ1-5 | . | 16 | TRBV6-1 | . | TGTGCCAGCAGTGAAGCTCCCAGGGCGAGTAATCAGCCCCAGCATTTT | CASSEAPRASNQPQHF
TRBJ1-1 | . | 16 | TRBV5-1 | . | TGCGCCAGCAGCTTTGGCAGGGGCGCCGGGAACACTGAAGCTTTCTTT | CASSFGRGAGNTEAFF
TRBJ2-5 | . | 15 | TRBV6-5 | TRBD2 | TGTGCCAGCAGCCGACGGGGGGGGCCAAGAGAGACCCAGTACTTC | CASSRRGGPRETQYF
TRBJ2-3 | . | 13 | TRBV19 | TRBD2 | TGTGCCAGTAGTACCGGGAGGGCAGATACGCAGTATTTT | CASSTGRADTQYF
TRBJ2-7 | . | 15 | TRBV15 | TRBD1 | TGTGCCACCAGCAGAAGCCGGGACAGCTCCTACGAGCAGTACTTC | CATSRSRDSSYEQYF
TRBJ2-7 | . | 16 | TRBV7-9 | TRBD2 | TGTGCCAGCAGCACGTATCCAGGGACTAGCGGCTACGAGCAGTACTTC | CASSTYPGTSGYEQYF
TRBJ2-7 | . | 14 | TRBV28 | . | TGTGCCAGCAGTTCCGGGACTTTTACCTACGAGCAGTACTTC | CASSSGTFTYEQYF
TRBJ2-1 | . | 17 | TRBV7-2 | TRBD1 | TGTGCCAGCAGCTTAGAGCCGGACAGGGTGGGACAAGGTGAGCAGTTCTTC | CASSLEPDRVGQGEQFF
TRBJ2-3 | few | 16 | TRBV19 | . | TGTGCCAGTAGTATTATGGGCCTCGGTGGCACAGATACGCAGTATTTT | CASSIMGLGGTDTQYF
TRBJ1-1 | . | 13 | TRBV27 | . | TGTGCCAGCAGTTCCCAGGGTCGATGGGGAGCTTTCTTT | CASSSQGRWGAFF
TRBJ1-5 | . | 15 | TRBV4-2 | . | TGTGCCAGCAGCCAAGTTGGTACACCCGATCAGCCCCAGCATTTT | CASSQVGTPDQPQHF
TRBJ1-1 | once | 15 | TRBV25-1 | . | TGTGCCAGCAGTGAAGATAGGACAGAGAACACTGAAGCTTTCTTT | CASSEDRTENTEAFF
TRBJ1-2 | . | 12 | TRBV5-8 | TRBD1 | TGTGCCAGCAGCCTTGCCCCGCAGGGGGACACCTTC | CASSLAPQGDTF
TRBJ1-3 | . | 15 | TRBV9 | . | TGTGCCAGCAGCCGATACGGGGGGCAGGGAAACACCATATATTTT | CASSRYGGQGNTIYF
TRBJ1-5 | once | 14 | TRBV7-2 | . | TGTGCCAGCAGCTTAGGGAGGTACAATCAGCCCCAGCATTTT | CASSLGRYNQPQHF
TRBJ2-3 | . | 16 | TRBV7-3 | TRBD2 | TGTGCCAGCAGCCTCCTAGCGGGGCCCCGCACAGATACGCAGTATTTT | CASSLLAGPRTDTQYF
TRBJ1-2 | . | 14 | TRBV5-1 | TRBD1 | TGCGCCAGCAGCGCCGGGACAGGGTACTATGGCTACACCTTC | CASSAGTGYYGYTF
TRBJ1-5 | . | 13 | TRBV18 | . | TGTGCCAGCTCACCCGACCCGGGGCAGCCCCAGCATTTT | CASSPDPGQPQHF
TRBJ2-7 | . | 14 | TRBV28 | TRBD2 | TGTGCCAGCAGCCAACCTAGCGGGGTCTACGAGCAGTACTTC | CASSQPSGVYEQYF
TRBJ2-1 | . | 14 | TRBV19 | TRBD2 | TGTGCCAGTAACCCCTCGACTAGCGGAAATGAGCAGTTCTTC | CASNPSTSGNEQFF
TRBJ2-1 | . | 13 | TRBV10-2 | . | TGCGCCAGCAGTGAGACTGAGCCCAATTCGCGGTTCTTC | CASSETEPNSRFF
TRBJ2-2 | . | 13 | TRBV19 | . | TGTGCCAGTAGTATGACGGAGTACCGGGAGCTGTTTTTT | CASSMTEYRELFF
TRBJ1-5 | . | 14 | TRBV25-1 | . | TGTGCCAGCAGTGAAACAAGTAGCAATCAGCCCCAGCATTTT | CASSETSSNQPQHF
TRBJ2-3 | . | 14 | TRBV28 | TRBD2 | TGTGCCAGCAGTTTTACTAGCGGAACAGATACGCAGTATTTT | CASSFTSGTDTQYF
TRBJ1-2 | . | 14 | TRBV7-9 | TRBD1 | TGTGCCAGCAGCATACAGGGGACCTCAAGTGGCTACACCTTC | CASSIQGTSSGYTF